These T cell receptor beta chains were read from a single sample in a study of lymphopenia after photon versus proton radiotherapy. Assay: immunoSEQ multiplex PCR; the TCRdb copy retains only in-frame clones and omits some. Of about 6,800 clones listed, 90% to 95% are singletons. Specimen: peripheral blood, collected from a patient treated with photon-based radiotherapy. The receptors come from a woman aged 45-65 years with cholangiocarcinoma. CDR3s include the opening cysteine and the closing phenylalanine or tryptophan. The D gene is left open where the match is weak.

j_gene | v_gene | d_gene | len | CDR3aa | CDR3nt
TRBJ1-1 | TRBV4-1 | NA | 19 | CASSQDPGRGYLGSTEAFF | TGCGCCAGCAGCCAAGATCCGGGTCGAGGGTATCTAGGATCCACTGAAGCTTTCTTT
TRBJ2-3 | TRBV27 | NA | 16 | CASRQILYSLADTQYF | TGTGCCAGCAGACAGATCCTGTACTCACTAGCAGATACGCAGTATTTT
TRBJ1-3 | TRBV19 | TRBD1 | 16 | CASSIAGTGVGNTIYF | TGTGCCAGTAGTATAGCAGGGACAGGGGTCGGAAACACCATATATTTT
TRBJ2-2 | TRBV19 | TRBD2 | 15 | CASSTIAGDTGELFF | TGTGCCAGTAGTACAATAGCGGGAGACACCGGGGAGCTGTTTTTT
TRBJ1-4 | TRBV5-6 | TRBD1 | 13 | CASSSGGAGKLFF | TGTGCCAGCAGCTCAGGGGGCGCAGGAAAACTGTTTTTT
TRBJ1-5 | TRBV7-2 | TRBD1 | 15 | CASSPDRGRNQPQHF | TGTGCCAGCAGCCCCGACAGGGGGCGCAATCAGCCCCAGCATTTT
TRBJ2-2 | TRBV7-9 | NA | 13 | CASRRGNTGELFF | TGTGCCAGCCGGAGGGGGAACACCGGGGAGCTGTTTTTT
TRBJ1-2 | TRBV7-9 | NA | 11 | CASSPDRGYTF | TGTGCCAGCAGCCCGGATAGGGGCTACACCTTC
TRBJ2-5 | TRBV7-9 | TRBD2 | 15 | CASSLAMGTTETQYF | TGTGCCAGCAGCTTAGCGATGGGGACTACAGAGACCCAGTACTTC
TRBJ2-1 | TRBV30 | TRBD1 | 14 | CAWSNRGTVNEQFF | TGTGCCTGGAGCAACAGGGGAACAGTCAATGAGCAGTTCTTC
TRBJ1-1 | TRBV4-1 | NA | 15 | CASSQGRLRNTEAFF | TGCGCCAGCAGCCAAGGTCGTCTGAGGAACACTGAAGCTTTCTTT
TRBJ1-3 | TRBV6-5 | NA | 16 | CASSYTSELSGNTIYF | TGTGCCAGCAGTTACACAAGCGAACTCTCTGGAAACACCATATATTTT
TRBJ1-3 | TRBV7-9 | NA | 15 | CASSTTGSYGNTIYF | TGTGCCAGCAGCACAACCGGGTCATATGGAAACACCATATATTTT
TRBJ2-7 | TRBV18 | TRBD1 | 13 | CASSAGGRDEQYF | TGTGCCAGCTCAGCAGGGGGCCGGGACGAGCAGTACTTC
TRBJ2-5 | TRBV6-5 | NA | 14 | CATRPLVGGKTQYF | TGTGCCACCAGGCCCCTCGTAGGGGGGAAGACCCAGTACTTC